Many counts were recorded for the clone carrying this T cell receptor (beta chain). The data derive from a study of T cell repertoires in cytomegalovirus infection. Trimming cost V 6 bases and J 4 bases; bases outside gene matches: 15. Germline CDR1 is DFQATT and CDR2 is SNEGSKA (reference sequence). This CDR3 has 17 amino acids. TCRdb redid the calling of the reads with MiXCR, one entry per CDR3 protein. The sample holds about 150,000 distinct CDR3 sequences; about a sixth are singletons and the top ten take under 20%. The TCR comes from a human donor in good health (CMV status not recorded). Some clones in this sample may be carry-over from other donors' samples. Material for sequencing was CD8+ T cells from PBMCs. The V and J genes are TRBV20-1 and TRBJ2-3; 11 bases are shared with TRBD2. CDR3 region: CSATSVSGRAPADTQYF. As DNA, the CDR3 is TGCAGTGCAACTTCCGTTAGCGGGAGGGCCCCAGCAGATACGCAGTATTTT.